This TCR beta chain originates from a study of blood T cell repertoires in COVID-19. As originally analysed: Amplification from reference gene primers served as the basis for estimated nucleated cell counts. TCRdb's copy holds only in-frame clones and misses some; the assay was immunoSEQ multiplex PCR. The V and J calls and the clone size are those of that table, but D and trimming were determined from the DNA. The sample consists of approximately 240,000 clones, about 82% of them appearing once. Germline V CDR1 and CDR2: SGHRS, YFSETQ. CDR3 length: 13 amino acids. Trimming left V 4 bases short and J 3 bases short, with 8 bases between.

The TCR sequence derives from a woman aged 60 to 75 with active or convalescent COVID-19. The rearrangement links TRBV5-1 to TRBJ1-3; unclear D gene. Sequenced input: peripheral blood. The CDR3 nucleotides are TGCGCCAGCAGCCTGACACGTGGAAACACCATATATTTT. Its translation is CASSLTRGNTIYF.